Reported below is one T cell receptor beta chain. Some clones are missing from TCRdb's copy, which holds only in-frame ones; the method was immunoSEQ multiplex PCR. The sample carries under 13,000 clones, about three fifths recorded once. There are 15 residues in the CDR3. Treatment given: randomized to nivolumab then ipilimumab (arm A) or the reverse (arm B). Live CD3+CD8+ CD19− CD56− cells were sorted from PBMCs. This sample stems from a study of sequential checkpoint blockade in melanoma. About the study: Both treatment sequences were followed by maintenance nivolumab.

The chain has TRBV21-1 and TRBJ2-2; the table gives TRBD2 as D, unverified against the DNA. TRBV21-1 is annotated as a pseudogene. The sequencing here drew on CD8+ T cells sorted from blood (inferred from file names), taken from a patient given nivolumab and ipilimumab in sequence. This clonotype originated in a human donor with melanoma. CDR3 DNA: TGTGCCAGCAGGACTAGCGGGGGGGTCGGCGGGGAGCTGTTTTTT. Translating it yields CASRTSGGVGGELFF.